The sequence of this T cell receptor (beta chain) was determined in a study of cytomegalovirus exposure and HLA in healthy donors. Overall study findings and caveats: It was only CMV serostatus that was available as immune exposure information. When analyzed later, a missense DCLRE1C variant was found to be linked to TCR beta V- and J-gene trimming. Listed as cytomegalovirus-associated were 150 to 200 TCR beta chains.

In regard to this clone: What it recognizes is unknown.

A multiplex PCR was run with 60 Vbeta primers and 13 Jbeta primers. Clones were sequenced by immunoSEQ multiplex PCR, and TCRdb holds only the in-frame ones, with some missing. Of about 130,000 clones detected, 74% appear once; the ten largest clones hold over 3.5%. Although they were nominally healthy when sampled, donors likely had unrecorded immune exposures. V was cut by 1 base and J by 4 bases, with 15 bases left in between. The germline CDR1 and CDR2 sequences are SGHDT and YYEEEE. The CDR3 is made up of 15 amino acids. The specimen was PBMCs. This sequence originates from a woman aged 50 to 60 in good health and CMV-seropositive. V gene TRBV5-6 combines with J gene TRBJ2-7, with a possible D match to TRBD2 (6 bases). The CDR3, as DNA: TGTGCCAGCAGCTTGTCCCTCAGCGGGTATTACGAGCAGTACTTC. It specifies CASSLSLSGYYEQYF. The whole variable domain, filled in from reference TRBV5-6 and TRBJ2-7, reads DAGVTQSPTHLIKTRGQQVTLRCSPKSGHDTVSWYQQALGQGPQFIFQYYEEEERQRGNFPDRFSGHQFPNYSSELNVNALLLGDSALYLCASSLSLSGYYEQYFGPGTRLTVT.